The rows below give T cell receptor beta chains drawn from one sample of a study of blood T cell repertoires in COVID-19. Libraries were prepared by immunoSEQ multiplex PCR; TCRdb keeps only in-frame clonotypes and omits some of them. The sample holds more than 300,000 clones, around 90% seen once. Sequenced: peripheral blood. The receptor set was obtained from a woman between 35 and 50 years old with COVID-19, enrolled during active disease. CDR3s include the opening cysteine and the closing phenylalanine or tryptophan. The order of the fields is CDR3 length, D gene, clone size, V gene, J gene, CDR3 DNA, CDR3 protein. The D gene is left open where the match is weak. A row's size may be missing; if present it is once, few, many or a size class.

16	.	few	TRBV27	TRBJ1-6	TGTGCCAGCAGTCCGCGGCTAAGCTCCTATAATTCACCCCTCCACTTT	CASSPRLSSYNSPLHF
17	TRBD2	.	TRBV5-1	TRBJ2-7	TGCGCCAGCAGAGTGCTAGCGGGAGGCCCCCCTACCTACGAGCAGTACTTC	CASRVLAGGPPTYEQYF
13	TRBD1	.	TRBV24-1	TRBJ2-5	TGTGCCACCGCGACAGGGAAATTGGAGACCCAGTACTTC	CATATGKLETQYF
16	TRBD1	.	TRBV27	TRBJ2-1	TGTGCCAGCAGTTTCCTTGTCGACAGGGGGCGAAATGAGCAGTTCTTC	CASSFLVDRGRNEQFF
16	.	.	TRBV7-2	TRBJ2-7	TGTGCCAGCAGCTCCCACACAGGGTCAATCTCCTACGAGCAGTACTTC	CASSSHTGSISYEQYF
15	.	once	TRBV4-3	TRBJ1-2	TGCGCCAGCAGCCAAGAGCCGACAGCCTCTTATGGCTACACCTTC	CASSQEPTASYGYTF
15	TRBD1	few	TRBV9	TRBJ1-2	TGTGCCAGCAGCGCCCGGGACAGGGGTAACTATGGCTACACCTTC	CASSARDRGNYGYTF
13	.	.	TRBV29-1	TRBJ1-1	TGCAGCGTTGAGTACAGGGTGGACACTGAAGCTTTCTTT	CSVEYRVDTEAFF
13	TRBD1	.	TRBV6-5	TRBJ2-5	TGTGCCAGCAACGGACAGGGAGGAGAGACCCAGTACTTC	CASNGQGGETQYF
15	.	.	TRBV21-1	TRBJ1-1	TGTGCCAGCAGCAAAGCTTTCAGGGAGAACACTGAAGCTTTCTTT	CASSKAFRENTEAFF
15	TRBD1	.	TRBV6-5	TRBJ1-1	TGTGCCAGCAGTTACTTGGGACAGGGGATCTTAAAAGCTTTCTTT	CASSYLGQGILKAFF
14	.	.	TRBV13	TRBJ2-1	TGTGCCAGCAGGTCCACAGGGTTGAGCAATGAGCAGTTCTTC	CASRSTGLSNEQFF
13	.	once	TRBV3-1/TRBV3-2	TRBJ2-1	TGTGCCAGCAGCCAAGATCCAACGGGTGAGCAGTTCTTC	CASSQDPTGEQFF
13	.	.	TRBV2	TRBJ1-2	TGTGCCAGCAGTGTATTAGGAGGGTACGGCCACACCTTC	CASSVLGGYGHTF
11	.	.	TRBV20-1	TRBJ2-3	TGCAGTGGTGGGGCCGGAGATACGCAGTATTTT	CSGGAGDTQYF
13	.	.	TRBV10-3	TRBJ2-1	TGTGCCATCTTGCGACAGGGAGGAGATGAGCAGTTCTTC	CAILRQGGDEQFF
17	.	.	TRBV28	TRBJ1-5	TGTGCCAGCAGCCCAGTTGATCGGAGAGCTAGCAATCAGCCCCAGCATTTT	CASSPVDRRASNQPQHF